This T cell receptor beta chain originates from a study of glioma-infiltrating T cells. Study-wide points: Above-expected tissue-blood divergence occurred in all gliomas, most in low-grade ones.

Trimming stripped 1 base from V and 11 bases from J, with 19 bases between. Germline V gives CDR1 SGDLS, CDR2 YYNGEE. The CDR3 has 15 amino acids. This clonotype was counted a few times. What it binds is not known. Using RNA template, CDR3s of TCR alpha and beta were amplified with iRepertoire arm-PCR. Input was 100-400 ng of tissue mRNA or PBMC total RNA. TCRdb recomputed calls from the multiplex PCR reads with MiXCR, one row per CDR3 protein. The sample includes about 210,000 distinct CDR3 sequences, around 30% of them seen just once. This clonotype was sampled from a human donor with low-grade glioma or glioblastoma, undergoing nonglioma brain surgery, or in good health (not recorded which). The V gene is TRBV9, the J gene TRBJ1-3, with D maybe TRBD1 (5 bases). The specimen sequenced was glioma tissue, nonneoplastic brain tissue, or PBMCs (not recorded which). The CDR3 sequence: CASSVTWRGSSPIYF. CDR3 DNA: TGTGCCAGCAGCGTAACCTGGAGGGGTTCGTCCCCCATATATTTT.